The 14 T cell receptor beta chains below were found in one sample sequenced in a study of blood T cell repertoires in COVID-19. Repertoires were generated with immunoSEQ multiplex PCR, while TCRdb's copy carries only in-frame clones and drops some. The table has a few hundred thousand clones, about nine tenths seen once. Material: PBMCs or T cells enriched from blood (not recorded which). These receptors were taken from a woman aged 35 to 49 who had been exposed to COVID-19.

The rearrangement links TRBV11-2 to TRBJ2-2; 7 bases match TRBD1. The CDR3 is 15 residues long. The V segment lost 6 bases and the J segment 0 bases; nucleotides outside the gene matches: 4. Germline V gives CDR1 SGHAT, CDR2 FQNNGV. CDR3 loop: CASSSGTANTGELFF. The CDR3 bases are TGTGCCAGCAGTTCCGGGACAGCGAACACCGGGGAGCTGTTTTTT.

V is TRBV5-1 and J is TRBJ1-2, with 7 bases identical to TRBD1. The CDR3 extends over 14 amino acids. Trimming cost V 4 bases and J 1 base; bases outside gene matches: 4. Germline V gene sequence: CDR1 SGHRS, CDR2 YFSETQ. The CDR3 here is CASSTRQGNYGYTF. The CDR3 DNA is TGCGCCAGCAGCACAAGACAGGGTAACTATGGCTACACCTTC.

This clone appeared a few times. The chain couples TRBV6-6 to TRBJ1-2, with D uncertain. The V and J ends lost 4 bases and 2 bases respectively, with 11 bases between them. The V gene's germline CDR1 is MNHNY and CDR2 SVGAGI (reference sequence). The CDR3 runs 14 residues. The DNA for the CDR3 is TGTGCCAGCAGTTCACAGTTTATCAACTATGGCTACACCTTC. Its protein is CASSSQFINYGYTF.

The chain joins TRBV20-1 to TRBJ2-7; 8 bases agree with TRBD1. Germline values: CDR1 DFQATT, CDR2 SNEGSKA (reference sequence). Losses at the gene ends were 3 bases for V and 3 bases for J; bases not matched to a gene: 10. The CDR3 loop spans 15 amino acids. CDR3 loop: CSASPTPGGGYEQYF. The CDR3 DNA sequence: TGCAGTGCTAGTCCCACCCCAGGGGGCGGCTACGAGCAGTACTTC.

J is TRBJ1-5 and V is TRBV7-2; 7 bases are a match to TRBD1. This CDR3 contains 15 residues. V was clipped by 5 bases and J by 6 bases; unmatched bases: 10. Germline V gene lookup returns CDR1 SGHTA and CDR2 FQGNSA. Here the CDR3 DNA reads TGTGCCAGCAGCCACCGGGGACAGCGGGTTCAGCCCCAGCATTTT. Protein: CASSHRGQRVQPQHF.

This chain connects TRBV24-1 to TRBJ2-1; 9 bases map to TRBD2. Germline CDR1 and CDR2: KGHDR and SFDVKD. This CDR3 region has 16 residues. Trimming removed 9 bases from V and 6 bases from J; junction bases left unmatched: 14. The chain's CDR3 is CATQGGSGSLVNEQFF. The CDR3 nucleotides read TGTGCCACCCAAGGCGGTAGCGGGAGTCTCGTCAATGAGCAGTTCTTC.

V gene TRBV19 combines with J gene TRBJ1-2; D unclear. The germline gives CDR1 LNHDA, CDR2 SQIVND (reference sequence). The CDR3 is 15 residues long. Deletions cut 4 bases from V and 2 bases from J, with 14 bases between. CDR3 protein: CASSTLPGGNYGYTF. DNA of the CDR3: TGTGCCAGTAGTACACTACCCGGAGGAAACTATGGCTACACCTTC. Variable domain in full (rest from reference TRBV19 and TRBJ1-2): DGGITQSPKYLFRKEGQNVTLSCEQNLNHDAMYWYRQDPGQGLRLIYYSQIVNDFQKGDIAEGYSVSREKKESFPLTVTSAQKNPTAFYLCASSTLPGGNYGYTFGSGTRLTVV.

The J gene is TRBJ2-1, the V gene TRBV28; 7 positions match TRBD1. Germline V gene data show CDR1 as MDHEN and CDR2 as SYDVKM. V lost 6 bases to trimming and J lost 2 bases; unmatched junction nucleotides: 10. This CDR3 comprises 16 residues. The CDR3: CASRGHRGKTYNEQFF. DNA of the CDR3: TGTGCCAGCAGGGGACACAGGGGTAAGACCTACAATGAGCAGTTCTTC.

This rearrangement joins TRBV5-6 to TRBJ1-2, with TRBD1 identical over 12 bases. Germline CDR1 reads SGHDT; CDR2 reads YYEEEE. V lost 5 bases to trimming and J lost 7 bases; unmatched junction nucleotides: 6. The CDR3 has 14 amino acids. DNA for the CDR3: TGTGCCAGCAGTAGGGACAGGGGGCGGAGTGGCTACACCTTC. Translation gives CASSRDRGRSGYTF.

The chain recombines TRBV7-3 with TRBJ1-1, with D perhaps matching TRBD1 (6 bases). Germline CDR1 is SGHTA and CDR2 is FQGTGA. This CDR3 has 16 amino acids. V lost 6 bases and J 3 bases, leaving 20 bases between the germline ends. CDR3 coding DNA: TGTGCCAGCAGGGAGGTAGCAGGGGAACGAGACACTGAAGCTTTCTTT. Amino acid sequence: CASREVAGERDTEAFF. Complete variable domain (other parts from reference TRBV7-3 and TRBJ1-1): GAGVSQTPSNKVTEKGKYVELRCDPISGHTALYWYRQSLGQGPEFLIYFQGTGAADDSGLPNDRFFAVRPEGSVSTLKIQRTERGDSAVYLCASREVAGERDTEAFFGQGTRLTVV.

This clone was counted a single time. The chain has TRBV7-9 and TRBJ1-5; D possibly corresponds to TRBD1 (6 bases). V lost 3 bases and J lost 5, with 23 bases in between. Germline-derived CDR1 and CDR2 are SEHNR and FQNEAQ (reference sequence). This CDR3 is built from 18 residues. The CDR3 sequence: CASSFSRGSGGPHQPQHF. The CDR3 bases are TGTGCCAGCAGCTTTTCTAGGGGGTCGGGGGGCCCCCATCAGCCCCAGCATTTT.

The rearrangement joins TRBV2 to TRBJ1-2; D possibly corresponds to TRBD1 (6 bases). The CDR3 sequence is 13 residues long. V was shortened by 8 bases and J by 4 bases, with 14 bases between the two germline ends. In germline, CDR1 is SNHLY, CDR2 FYNNEI. CDR3 in amino acids: CASLRVTGYGYTF. The CDR3 DNA follows: TGTGCCAGCCTCCGCGTGACAGGCTATGGCTACACCTTC.

V and J are TRBV6-2 or TRBV6-3 and TRBJ1-1; TRBD1 matches at 7 bases. The CDR3 length is 15 residues. CDR1 MNHEY and CDR2 SVGEGT come from the germline V gene. Losses at the gene ends were 2 bases for V and 0 bases for J; bases not matched to a gene: 3. The CDR3 DNA sequence: TGTGCCAGCAGTTACCCGGGACAGTTGAACACTGAAGCTTTCTTT. It codes for CASSYPGQLNTEAFF.

The chain links TRBV12-3 or TRBV12-4 to TRBJ1-1; D not certain. The V gene lost 6 bases and the J gene lost 4 bases, with 9 bases spanning the gap. There are 12 residues in the CDR3. The CDR3 here is CASSLHGTEAFF. The CDR3 coding sequence is TGTGCCAGCAGCCTTCACGGCACTGAAGCTTTCTTT.